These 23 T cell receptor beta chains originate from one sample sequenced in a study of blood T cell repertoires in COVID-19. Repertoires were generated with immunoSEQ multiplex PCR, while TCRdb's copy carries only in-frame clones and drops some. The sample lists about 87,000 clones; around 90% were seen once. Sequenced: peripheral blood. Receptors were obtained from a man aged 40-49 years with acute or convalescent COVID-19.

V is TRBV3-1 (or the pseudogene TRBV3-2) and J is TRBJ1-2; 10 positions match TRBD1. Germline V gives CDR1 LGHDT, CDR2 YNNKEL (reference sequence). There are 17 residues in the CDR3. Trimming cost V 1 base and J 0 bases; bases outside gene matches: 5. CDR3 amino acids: CASSQGDRGPTNYGYTF. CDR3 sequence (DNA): TGTGCCAGCAGCCAAGGCGACAGGGGGCCTACTAACTATGGCTACACCTTC.

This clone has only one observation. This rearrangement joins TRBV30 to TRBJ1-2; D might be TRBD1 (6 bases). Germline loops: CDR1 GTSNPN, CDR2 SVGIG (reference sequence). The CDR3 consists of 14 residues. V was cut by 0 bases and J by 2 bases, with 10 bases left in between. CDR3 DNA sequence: TGTGCCTGGAGTGTCGGGACACCCAACTATGGCTACACCTTC. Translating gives CAWSVGTPNYGYTF.

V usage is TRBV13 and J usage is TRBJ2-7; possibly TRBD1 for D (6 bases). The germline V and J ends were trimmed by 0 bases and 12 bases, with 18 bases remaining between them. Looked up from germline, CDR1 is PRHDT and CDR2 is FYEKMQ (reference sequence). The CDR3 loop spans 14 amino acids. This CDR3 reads CASSLGRGFTRGYF. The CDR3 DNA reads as TGTGCCAGCAGCTTAGGCAGGGGTTTTACGAGGGGGTACTTC.

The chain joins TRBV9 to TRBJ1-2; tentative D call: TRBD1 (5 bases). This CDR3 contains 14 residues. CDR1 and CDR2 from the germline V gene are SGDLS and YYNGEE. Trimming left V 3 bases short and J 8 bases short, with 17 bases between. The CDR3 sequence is CASSAPGTGWGYTF. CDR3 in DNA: TGTGCCAGCAGCGCCCCAGGAACAGGCTGGGGCTACACCTTC. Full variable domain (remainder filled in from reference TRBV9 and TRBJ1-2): DSGVTQTPKHLITATGQRVTLRCSPRSGDLSVYWYQQSLDQGLQFLIQYYNGEERAKGNILERFSAQQFPDLHSELNLSSLELGDSALYFCASSAPGTGWGYTFGSGTRLTVV.

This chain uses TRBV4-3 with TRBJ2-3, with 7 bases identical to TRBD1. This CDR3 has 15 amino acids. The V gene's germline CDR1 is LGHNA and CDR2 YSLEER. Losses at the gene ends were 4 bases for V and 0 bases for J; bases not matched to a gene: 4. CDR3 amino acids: CASSPRQGSTDTQYF. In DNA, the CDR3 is TGCGCCAGCAGCCCTCGACAGGGAAGCACAGATACGCAGTATTTT.

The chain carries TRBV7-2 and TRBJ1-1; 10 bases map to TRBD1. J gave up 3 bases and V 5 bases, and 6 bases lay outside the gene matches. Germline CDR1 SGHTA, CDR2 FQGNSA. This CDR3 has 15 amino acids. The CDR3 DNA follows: TGTGCCAGCAGCCAGAGGACAGGGGGGTACACTGAAGCTTTCTTT. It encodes CASSQRTGGYTEAFF.

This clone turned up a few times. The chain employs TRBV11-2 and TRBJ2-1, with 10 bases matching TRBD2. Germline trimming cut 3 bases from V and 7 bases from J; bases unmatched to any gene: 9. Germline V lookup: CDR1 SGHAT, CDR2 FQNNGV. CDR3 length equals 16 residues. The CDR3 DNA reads TGTGCCAGCAGCTTGCTAGCGGGAGTTGTTTGGAATGAGCAGTTCTTC. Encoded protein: CASSLLAGVVWNEQFF.

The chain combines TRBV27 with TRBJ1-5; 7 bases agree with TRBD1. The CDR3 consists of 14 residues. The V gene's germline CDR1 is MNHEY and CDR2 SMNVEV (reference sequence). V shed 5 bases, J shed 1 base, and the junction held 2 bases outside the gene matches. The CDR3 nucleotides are TGTGCCAGCAGTCTGACAGGGAGCAATCAGCCCCAGCATTTT. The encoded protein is CASSLTGSNQPQHF.

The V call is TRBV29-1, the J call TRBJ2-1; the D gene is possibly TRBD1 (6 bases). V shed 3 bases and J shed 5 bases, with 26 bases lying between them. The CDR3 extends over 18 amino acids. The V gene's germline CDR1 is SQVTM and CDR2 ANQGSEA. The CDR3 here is CSVEAGAQITGPHNEQFF. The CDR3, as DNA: TGCAGCGTTGAGGCAGGGGCCCAGATAACGGGGCCACACAATGAGCAGTTCTTC.

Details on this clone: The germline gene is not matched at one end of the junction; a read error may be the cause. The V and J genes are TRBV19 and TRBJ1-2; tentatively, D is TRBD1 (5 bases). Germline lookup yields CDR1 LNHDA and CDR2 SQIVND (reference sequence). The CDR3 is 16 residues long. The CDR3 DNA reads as TGTGCCAGTAGGATAGATACCGCGGGGGAAAACTATGGCTACACCTTC. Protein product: CASRIDTAGENYGYTF.

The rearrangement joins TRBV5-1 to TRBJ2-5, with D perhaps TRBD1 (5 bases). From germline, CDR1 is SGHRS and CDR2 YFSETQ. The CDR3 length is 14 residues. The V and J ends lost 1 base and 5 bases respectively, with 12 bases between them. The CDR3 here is CASSLLPGRETQYF. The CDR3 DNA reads TGCGCCAGCAGCTTGTTGCCAGGGCGGGAGACCCAGTACTTC.

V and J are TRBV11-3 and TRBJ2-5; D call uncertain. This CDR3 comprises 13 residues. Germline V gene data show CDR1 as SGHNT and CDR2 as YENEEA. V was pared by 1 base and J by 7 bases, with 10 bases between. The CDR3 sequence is CASSLAPQRTQYF. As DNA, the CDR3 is TGTGCCAGCAGCTTAGCCCCTCAGCGGACCCAGTACTTC.

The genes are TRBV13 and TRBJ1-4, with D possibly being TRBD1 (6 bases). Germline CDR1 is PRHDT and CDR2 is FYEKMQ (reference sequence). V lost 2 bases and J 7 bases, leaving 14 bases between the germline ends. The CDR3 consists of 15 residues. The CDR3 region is CASSLRIQQGEKLFF. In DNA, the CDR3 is TGTGCCAGCAGCTTAAGGATCCAACAGGGTGAAAAACTGTTTTTT.

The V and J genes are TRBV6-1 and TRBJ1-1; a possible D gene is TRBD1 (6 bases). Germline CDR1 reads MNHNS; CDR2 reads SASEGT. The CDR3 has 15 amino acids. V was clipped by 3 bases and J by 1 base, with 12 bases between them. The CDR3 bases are TGTGCCAGCAGTGAGCCGGGACACCAGAACACTGAAGCTTTCTTT. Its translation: CASSEPGHQNTEAFF.

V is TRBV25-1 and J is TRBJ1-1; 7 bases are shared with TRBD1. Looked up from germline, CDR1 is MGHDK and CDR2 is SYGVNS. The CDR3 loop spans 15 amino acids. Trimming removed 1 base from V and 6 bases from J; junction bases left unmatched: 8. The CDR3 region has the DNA TGTGCCAGCAGTGAATTCAGGGGGAAAAGGGCTGAAGCTTTCTTT. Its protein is CASSEFRGKRAEAFF.

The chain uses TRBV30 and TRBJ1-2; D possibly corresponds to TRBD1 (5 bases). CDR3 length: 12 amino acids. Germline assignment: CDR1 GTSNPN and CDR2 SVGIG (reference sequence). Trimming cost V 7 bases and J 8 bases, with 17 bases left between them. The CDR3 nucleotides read TGTGCCTCCGCGACAGACGTCTGGGGCTACACCTTC. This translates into CASATDVWGYTF.

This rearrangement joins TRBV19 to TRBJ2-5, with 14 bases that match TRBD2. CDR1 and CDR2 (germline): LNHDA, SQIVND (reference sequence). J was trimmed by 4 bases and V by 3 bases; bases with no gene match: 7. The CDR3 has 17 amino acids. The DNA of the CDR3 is TGTGCCAGTAGTATGACTAGCGGGAGGGCCAGTAGAGAGACCCAGTACTTC. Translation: CASSMTSGRASRETQYF.

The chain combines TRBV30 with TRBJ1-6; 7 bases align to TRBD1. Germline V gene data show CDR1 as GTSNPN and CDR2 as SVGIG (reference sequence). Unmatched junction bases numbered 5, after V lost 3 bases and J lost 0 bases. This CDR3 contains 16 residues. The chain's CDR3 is CAWRGSGGSYNSPLHF. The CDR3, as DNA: TGTGCCTGGAGAGGGTCAGGGGGCTCCTATAATTCACCCCTCCACTTT.

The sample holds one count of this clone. The CDR3 sequence is CASSVTWEQYF. CDR3 bases: TGTGCCAGCAGCGTAACATGGGAGCAGTACTTC. V usage is TRBV7-8 and J usage is TRBJ2-7; D uncertain. Trimming removed 5 bases from V and 7 bases from J, with 9 bases in between. CDR3 length equals 11 residues. The germline CDR1 and CDR2 sequences are SGHVS and FQNEAQ.

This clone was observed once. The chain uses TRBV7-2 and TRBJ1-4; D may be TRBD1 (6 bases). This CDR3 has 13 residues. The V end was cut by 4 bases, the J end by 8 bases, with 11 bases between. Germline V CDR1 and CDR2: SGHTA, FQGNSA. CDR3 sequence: CASSSGVGEKLFF. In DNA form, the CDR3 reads TGTGCCAGCAGCTCAGGGGTTGGGGAAAAACTGTTTTTT.

In nucleotides, the CDR3 is TGCGCCAGCAGCACAGGGAACACTGAAGCTTTCTTT. Its translation: CASSTGNTEAFF. The chain couples TRBV5-1 to TRBJ1-1, with TRBD1 as a possible D gene (5 bases). In germline, CDR1 is SGHRS, CDR2 YFSETQ. V was pared by 4 bases and J by 1 base, with 5 bases between. This CDR3 has 12 amino acids.

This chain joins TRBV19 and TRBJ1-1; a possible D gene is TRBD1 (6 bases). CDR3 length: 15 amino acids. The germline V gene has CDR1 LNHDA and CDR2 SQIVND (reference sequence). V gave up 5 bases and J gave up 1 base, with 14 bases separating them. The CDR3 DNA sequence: TGTGCCAGTAGTCCCCCACAGGGCGGGAACACTGAAGCTTTCTTT. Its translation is CASSPPQGGNTEAFF.

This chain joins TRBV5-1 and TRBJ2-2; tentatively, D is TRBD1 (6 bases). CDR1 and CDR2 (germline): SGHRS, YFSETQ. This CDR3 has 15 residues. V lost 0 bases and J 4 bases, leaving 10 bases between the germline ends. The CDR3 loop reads CASSLDRASTGELFF. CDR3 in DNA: TGCGCCAGCAGCTTGGACAGGGCGAGCACCGGGGAGCTGTTTTTT.